The sequence of this T cell receptor beta chain was determined in a study of blood T cells in healthy people across ages. Primers used in a second PCR of about 6 to 11 cycles were a sample-barcoded 5' primer and a J-beta primer mix. MiXCR was run by TCRdb on the 5' RACE reads, yielding one entry per CDR3 protein. The data show about 640,000 distinct CDR3 sequences, 58% seen once. The CDR3 contains 15 residues. V lost 5 bases to trimming and J lost 0 bases, with 13 bases between them. General study findings and limits: Because sorting was not performed, PBMCs prevented conclusive naive versus antigen-experienced comparison.

This clonotype was seen a few times. Its antigen is unknown. This chain uses TRBV12-3 or TRBV12-4 with TRBJ1-2; weak D call: TRBD1 (6 bases). The sequencing input was blood. The receptor was derived from a man between 60 and 70 years old in good health. CDR3 nucleotide sequence: TGTGCCAGCAGTCCCCGGGACAACGCTAACTATGGCTACACCTTC. Translating gives CASSPRDNANYGYTF.